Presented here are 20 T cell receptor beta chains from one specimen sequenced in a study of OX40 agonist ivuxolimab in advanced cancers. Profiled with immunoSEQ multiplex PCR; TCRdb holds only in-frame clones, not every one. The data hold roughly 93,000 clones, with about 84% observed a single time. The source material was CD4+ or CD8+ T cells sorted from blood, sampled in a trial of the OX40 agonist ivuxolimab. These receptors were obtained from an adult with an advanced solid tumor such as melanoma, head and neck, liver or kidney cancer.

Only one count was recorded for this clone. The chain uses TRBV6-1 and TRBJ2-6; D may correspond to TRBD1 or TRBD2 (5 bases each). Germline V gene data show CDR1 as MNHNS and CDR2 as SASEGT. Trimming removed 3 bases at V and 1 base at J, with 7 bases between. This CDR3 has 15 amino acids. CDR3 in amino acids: CASSERGSGANVLTF. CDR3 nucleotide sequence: TGTGCCAGCAGTGAGAGGGGTTCTGGGGCCAACGTCCTGACTTTC.

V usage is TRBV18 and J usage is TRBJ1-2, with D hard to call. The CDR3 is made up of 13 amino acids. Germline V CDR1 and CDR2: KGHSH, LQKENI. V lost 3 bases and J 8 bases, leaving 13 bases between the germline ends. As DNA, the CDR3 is TGTGCCAGCTCACCCGGGCTCCCCCGGGGCTACACCTTC. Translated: CASSPGLPRGYTF.

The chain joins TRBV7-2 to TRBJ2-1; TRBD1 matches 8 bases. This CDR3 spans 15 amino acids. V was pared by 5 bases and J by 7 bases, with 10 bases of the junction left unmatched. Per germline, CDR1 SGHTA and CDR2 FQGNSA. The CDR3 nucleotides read TGTGCCAGCAGCACCCGGACAGGGCCGGGGAATGAGCAGTTCTTC. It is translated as CASSTRTGPGNEQFF.

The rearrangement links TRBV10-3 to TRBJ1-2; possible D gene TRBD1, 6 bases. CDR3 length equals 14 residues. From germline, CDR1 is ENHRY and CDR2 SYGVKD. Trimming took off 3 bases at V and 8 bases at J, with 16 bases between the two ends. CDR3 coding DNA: TGTGCCATCAGTGAACAGGGCGCCTCCCGAGGCTACACCTTC. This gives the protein CAISEQGASRGYTF.

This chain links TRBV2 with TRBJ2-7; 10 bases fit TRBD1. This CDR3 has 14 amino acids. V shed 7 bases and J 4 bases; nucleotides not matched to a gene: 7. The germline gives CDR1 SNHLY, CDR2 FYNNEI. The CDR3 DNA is TGTGCCAGCACCACCGGGACAGGGGCGTACGAGCAGTACTTC. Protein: CASTTGTGAYEQYF.

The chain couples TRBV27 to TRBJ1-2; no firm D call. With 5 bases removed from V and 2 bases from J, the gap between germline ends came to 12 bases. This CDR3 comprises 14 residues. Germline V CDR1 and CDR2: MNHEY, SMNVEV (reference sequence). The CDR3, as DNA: TGTGCCAGCAGTCCGTGGGGAGAGAACTATGGCTACACCTTC. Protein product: CASSPWGENYGYTF.

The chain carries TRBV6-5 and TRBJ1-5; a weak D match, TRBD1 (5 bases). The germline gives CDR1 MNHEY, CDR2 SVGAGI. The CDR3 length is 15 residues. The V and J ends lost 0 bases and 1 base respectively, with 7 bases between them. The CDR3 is CASSYSSGSNQPQHF. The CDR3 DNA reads TGTGCCAGCAGTTACTCTTCAGGGAGCAATCAGCCCCAGCATTTT.

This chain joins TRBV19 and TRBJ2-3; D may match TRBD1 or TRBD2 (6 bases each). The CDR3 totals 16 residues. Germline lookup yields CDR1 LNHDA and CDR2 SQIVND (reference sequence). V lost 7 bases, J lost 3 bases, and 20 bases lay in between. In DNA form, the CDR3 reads TGTGCCAGTACCCAAACTCGGGGGCGCGGGACAGATACGCAGTATTTT. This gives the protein CASTQTRGRGTDTQYF.

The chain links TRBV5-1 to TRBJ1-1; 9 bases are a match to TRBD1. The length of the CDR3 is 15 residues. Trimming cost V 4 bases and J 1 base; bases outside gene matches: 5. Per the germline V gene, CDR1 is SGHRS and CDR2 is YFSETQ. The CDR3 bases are TGCGCCAGCAGCACGGGACAGGGCTGGAACACTGAAGCTTTCTTT. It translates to CASSTGQGWNTEAFF.

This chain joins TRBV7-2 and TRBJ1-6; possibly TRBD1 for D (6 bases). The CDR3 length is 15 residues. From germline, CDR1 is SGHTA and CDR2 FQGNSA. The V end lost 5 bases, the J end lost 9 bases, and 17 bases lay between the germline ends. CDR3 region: CASSTGHKLGSPLHF. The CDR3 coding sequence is TGTGCCAGCAGCACGGGACACAAACTGGGTTCACCCCTCCACTTT.

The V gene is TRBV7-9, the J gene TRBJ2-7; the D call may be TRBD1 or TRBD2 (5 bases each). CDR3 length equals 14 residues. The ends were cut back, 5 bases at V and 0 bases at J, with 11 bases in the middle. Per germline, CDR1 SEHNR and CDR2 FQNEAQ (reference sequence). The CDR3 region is CASSEGQTSYEQYF. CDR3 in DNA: TGTGCCAGCAGCGAGGGGCAGACCTCCTACGAGCAGTACTTC.

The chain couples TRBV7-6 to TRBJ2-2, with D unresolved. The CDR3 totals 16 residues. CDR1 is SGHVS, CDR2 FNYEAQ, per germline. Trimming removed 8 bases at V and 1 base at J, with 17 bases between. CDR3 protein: CASGLWAELNTGELFF. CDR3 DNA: TGTGCCAGCGGCCTATGGGCGGAGTTGAACACCGGGGAGCTGTTTTTT.

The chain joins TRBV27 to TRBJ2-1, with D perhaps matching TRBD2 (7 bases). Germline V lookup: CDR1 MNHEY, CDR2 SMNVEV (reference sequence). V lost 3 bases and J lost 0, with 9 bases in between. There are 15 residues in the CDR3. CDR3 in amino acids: CASSFRGASYNEQFF. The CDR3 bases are TGTGCCAGCAGTTTCCGGGGGGCCTCCTACAATGAGCAGTTCTTC.

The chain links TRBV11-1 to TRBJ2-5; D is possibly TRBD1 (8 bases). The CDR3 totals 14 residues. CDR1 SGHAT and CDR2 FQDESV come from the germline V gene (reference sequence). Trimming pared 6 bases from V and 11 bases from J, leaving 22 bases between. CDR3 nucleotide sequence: TGTGCCAGCAGGCAAAAGAACGGACAGGGAGGGCAGTACTTC. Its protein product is CASRQKNGQGGQYF.

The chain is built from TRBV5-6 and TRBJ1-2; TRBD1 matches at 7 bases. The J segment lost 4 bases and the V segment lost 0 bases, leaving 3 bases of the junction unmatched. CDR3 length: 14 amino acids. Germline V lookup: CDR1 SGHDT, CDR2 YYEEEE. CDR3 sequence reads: CASSLADRAYGYTF. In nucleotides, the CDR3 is TGTGCCAGCAGCTTGGCCGACAGGGCCTATGGCTACACCTTC.

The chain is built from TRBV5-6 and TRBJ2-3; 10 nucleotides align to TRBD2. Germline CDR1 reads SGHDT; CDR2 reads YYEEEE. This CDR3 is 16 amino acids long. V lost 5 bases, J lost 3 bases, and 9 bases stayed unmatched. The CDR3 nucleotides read TGTGCCAGCAGGGTTAGCGGGAGGATGTGGACAGATACGCAGTATTTT. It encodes CASRVSGRMWTDTQYF.

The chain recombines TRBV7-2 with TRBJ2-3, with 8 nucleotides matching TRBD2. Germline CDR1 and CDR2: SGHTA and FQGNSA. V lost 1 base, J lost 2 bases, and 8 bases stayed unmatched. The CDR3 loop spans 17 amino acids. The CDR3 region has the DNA TGTGCCAGCAGCTTAGGGGGTGCGGGGGGCTCCACAGATACGCAGTATTTT. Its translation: CASSLGGAGGSTDTQYF.

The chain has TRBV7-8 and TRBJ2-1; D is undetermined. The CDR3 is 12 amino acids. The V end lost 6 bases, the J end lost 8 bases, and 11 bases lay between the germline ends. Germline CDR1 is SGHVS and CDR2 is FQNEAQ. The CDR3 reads CASSLVYHEQFF. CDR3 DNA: TGTGCCAGCAGTCTAGTTTACCATGAGCAGTTCTTC.

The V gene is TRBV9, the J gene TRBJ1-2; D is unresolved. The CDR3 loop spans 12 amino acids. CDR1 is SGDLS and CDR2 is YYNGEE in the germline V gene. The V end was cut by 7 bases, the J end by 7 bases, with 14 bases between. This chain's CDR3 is CASLGMGTGYTF. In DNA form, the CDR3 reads TGTGCCAGCTTAGGGATGGGAACTGGCTACACCTTC.

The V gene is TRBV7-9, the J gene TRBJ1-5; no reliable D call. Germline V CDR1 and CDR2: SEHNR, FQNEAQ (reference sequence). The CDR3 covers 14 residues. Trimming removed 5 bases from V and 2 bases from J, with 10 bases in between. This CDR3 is CASSQLTGNQPQHF. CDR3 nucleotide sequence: TGTGCCAGCAGCCAACTAACAGGCAATCAGCCCCAGCATTTT. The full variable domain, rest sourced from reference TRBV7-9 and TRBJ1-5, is DTGVSQNPRHKITKRGQNVTFRCDPISEHNRLYWYRQTLGQGPEFLTYFQNEAQLEKSRLLSDRFSAERPKGSFSTLEIQRTEQGDSAMYLCASSQLTGNQPQHFGDGTRLSIL.